Listed here are 18 T cell receptor beta chains from one sample, sequenced in a study of blood T cell repertoires in COVID-19. Produced via immunoSEQ multiplex PCR; TCRdb's table is partial and in-frame only. The data hold 200,000 to 300,000 clones, with around 84% observed a single time. The sample consisted of PBMCs or T cells enriched from blood (not recorded which). The receptor set was obtained from a middle-aged man who had recovered from COVID-19.

This chain uses TRBV5-6 with TRBJ2-6; the match to TRBD1 covers 8 bases. J lost 4 bases, V lost 4 bases, and 13 bases had no gene match. CDR3 length equals 18 residues. Germline V CDR1 and CDR2: SGHDT, YYEEEE. The CDR3 DNA reads TGTGCCAGCAGCCCCGCATTGACAGGGGTTTCGGGGGCCAACGTCCTGACTTTC. It is translated as CASSPALTGVSGANVLTF.

The chain is built from TRBV5-4 and TRBJ1-1; D is unclear. The V end lost 4 bases, the J end lost 1 base, and 11 bases lay between the germline ends. This CDR3 contains 14 residues. Germline CDR1 SGHNT, CDR2 YYREEE (reference sequence). This CDR3 reads CASSLAPANTEAFF. The CDR3 nucleotides read TGTGCCAGCAGCCTAGCCCCGGCGAACACTGAAGCTTTCTTT. Supplemented by reference TRBV5-4 and TRBJ1-1, the full variable domain reads ETGVTQSPTHLIKTRGQQVTLRCSSQSGHNTVSWYQQALGQGPQFIFQYYREEENGRGNFPPRFSGLQFPNYSSELNVNALELDDSALYLCASSLAPANTEAFFGQGTRLTVV.

Note on this clone: Other DNA sequences within the sample encode an identical CDR3. The rearrangement links TRBV18 to TRBJ2-1; TRBD1 agrees at 10 bases. The CDR3 is 15 residues long. CDR1 is KGHSH, CDR2 LQKENI, per germline. The V and J ends lost 3 bases and 6 bases, in that order; junction bases with no gene match: 5. As DNA, the CDR3 is TGTGCCAGCTCACCGGGACAGGGGAGAGGCAATGAGCAGTTCTTC. Translating it yields CASSPGQGRGNEQFF.

The chain has TRBV11-3 and TRBJ2-7, with 11 nucleotides matching TRBD1. The CDR3 totals 15 residues. Germline CDR1 SGHNT, CDR2 YENEEA. V lost 5 bases and J lost 4; bases outside the gene matches: 7. The DNA of the CDR3 is TGTGCCAGCAGCCAGGCGGGACAGGGGGTGTACGAGCAGTACTTC. Encoded protein: CASSQAGQGVYEQYF.

This clone was observed a handful of times. This chain uses TRBV2 with TRBJ2-1; 11 nucleotides line up with TRBD2. The V and J ends lost 6 bases and 5 bases, in that order; junction bases with no gene match: 9. The CDR3 has 16 residues. Germline V CDR1 and CDR2: SNHLY, FYNNEI. The CDR3 loop reads CASRATSGSHNNEQFF. CDR3 sequence (DNA): TGTGCCAGCAGAGCAACTAGCGGGAGTCATAACAATGAGCAGTTCTTC. The entire variable domain, with the rest obtained from reference TRBV2 and TRBJ2-1, is as follows: EPEVTQTPSHQVTQMGQEVILRCVPISNHLYFYWYRQILGQKVEFLVSFYNNEISEKSEIFDDQFSVERPDGSNFTLKIRSTKLEDSAMYFCASRATSGSHNNEQFFGPGTRLTVL.

V is TRBV6-4 and J is TRBJ2-3; TRBD2 agrees at 11 bases. This CDR3 has 16 amino acids. CDR1 and CDR2 (germline): MRHNA, SNTAGT. Unmatched junction bases numbered 6, after V lost 3 bases and J lost 4 bases. DNA of the CDR3: TGTGCCAGCAGTGAAGATCTAGCGGGGGGCCCAGATACGCAGTATTTT. Its translation: CASSEDLAGGPDTQYF.

The chain recombines TRBV28 with TRBJ2-2; 8 bases are a match to TRBD1. Unmatched junction bases numbered 7, after V lost 4 bases and J lost 6 bases. CDR3 size: 15 residues. The V gene's germline CDR1 is MDHEN and CDR2 SYDVKM. CDR3 residues: CASSSWTGTAGELFF. The CDR3 bases are TGTGCCAGCAGTTCATGGACAGGGACTGCCGGGGAGCTGTTTTTT.

The J gene is TRBJ2-3, the V gene TRBV3-1 (or the pseudogene TRBV3-2), with D possibly TRBD2 on 6 matching bases. V lost 1 base, J lost 1 base, and 9 bases lay in between. The CDR3 runs to 15 residues. Germline CDR1 and CDR2: LGHDT and YNNKEL (reference sequence). CDR3 region: CASSQGTGGTDTQYF. The CDR3 coding sequence is TGTGCCAGCAGCCAAGGTACGGGAGGCACAGATACGCAGTATTTT.

As for this clone: It may be a read error: a sequence one base away is much more abundant. This chain uses TRBV13 with TRBJ1-2; 7 positions match TRBD1. CDR1 and CDR2 (germline): PRHDT, FYEKMQ (reference sequence). With 5 bases clipped from V and 2 bases from J, the junction kept 2 bases outside the gene matches. The CDR3 has 13 residues. The CDR3 nucleotides are TGTGCCAGCAGCATGGGACAGAACTATGGCTACACCTTC. This translates into CASSMGQNYGYTF.

This clone was found once. V gene TRBV7-9 combines with J gene TRBJ1-2; TRBD1 aligns across 7 bases. The CDR3 length is 15 residues. Germline V CDR1 and CDR2: SEHNR, FQNEAQ (reference sequence). V lost 1 base, J lost 5 bases, and 7 bases stayed unmatched. The CDR3 nucleotides read TGTGCCAGCAGCTTAGGACAGGGCTTGGGATATGGCTACACCTTC. It yields the protein CASSLGQGLGYGYTF.

This clone was counted only a few times. The CDR3 DNA is TGTGCCAGCAGCTTAGCGCGGAAACCGGGACAGGGGGTTCAGCCCCAGCATTTT. It codes for CASSLARKPGQGVQPQHF. The chain is built from TRBV7-9 and TRBJ1-5; 11 bases agree with TRBD1. The CDR3 runs to 18 residues. Germline-derived CDR1 and CDR2 are SEHNR and FQNEAQ (reference sequence). The V segment lost 0 bases and the J segment 6 bases; nucleotides outside the gene matches: 10. Variable domain in full (rest from reference TRBV7-9 and TRBJ1-5): DTGVSQNPRHKITKRGQNVTFRCDPISEHNRLYWYRQTLGQGPEFLTYFQNEAQLEKSRLLSDRFSAERPKGSFSTLEIQRTEQGDSAMYLCASSLARKPGQGVQPQHFGDGTRLSIL.

The CDR3 reads CASRSGLLNTEAFF. DNA for the CDR3: TGTGCCAGCAGGTCCGGACTCTTGAACACTGAAGCTTTCTTT. The chain is built from TRBV7-9 and TRBJ1-1; no clear D. Germline V gene data show CDR1 as SEHNR and CDR2 as FQNEAQ (reference sequence). V was cut by 6 bases and J by 0 bases, with 11 bases left in between. This CDR3 is 14 amino acids long.

V and J are TRBV5-1 and TRBJ2-1, with 9 positions matching TRBD1. CDR1 and CDR2 from the germline V gene are SGHRS and YFSETQ. This CDR3 comprises 15 residues. Germline trimming cut 3 bases from V and 10 bases from J; bases unmatched to any gene: 11. DNA for the CDR3: TGCGCCAGCAGCTCTGGTGGTACAGGGGGCCGGGAGCAGTTCTTC. Its translation: CASSSGGTGGREQFF.

CDR3 region: CASSQEKRGLGSYNEQFF. Written as DNA, the CDR3 is TGTGCCAGCAGCCAAGAAAAGCGGGGACTAGGCTCCTACAATGAGCAGTTCTTC. This chain joins TRBV4-2 and TRBJ2-1, with 8 bases lining up with TRBD2. The germline CDR1 and CDR2 sequences are LGHNA and YNFKEQ. V shed 0 bases, J shed 0 bases, and the junction held 7 bases outside the gene matches. The CDR3 loop spans 18 amino acids.

V and J are TRBV2 and TRBJ1-5; D uncertain. Trimming pared 3 bases from V and 1 base from J, leaving 19 bases between. This CDR3 is built from 18 residues. CDR1 is SNHLY, CDR2 FYNNEI, per germline. CDR3 bases: TGTGCCAGCAGTGATATGGTTTGGGGTAGCGGAAGCAATCAGCCCCAGCATTTT. It yields the protein CASSDMVWGSGSNQPQHF.

The V call is TRBV7-8, the J call TRBJ1-2, with unresolved D. V dropped 3 bases and J dropped 3 bases, with 11 bases sitting between them. Germline V gene sequence: CDR1 SGHVS, CDR2 FQNEAQ. The CDR3 runs to 14 residues. In nucleotides, the CDR3 is TGTGCCAGCAGCTTCTCAGAGGGATACTATGGCTACACCTTC. Protein product: CASSFSEGYYGYTF.

This chain connects TRBV7-2 to TRBJ1-1; no definite D call. The CDR3 covers 13 residues. The germline CDR1 and CDR2 sequences are SGHTA and FQGNSA. Trimming left V 1 base short and J 11 bases short, with 14 bases between. This CDR3 reads CASSLGVNAGAFF. The DNA for the CDR3 is TGTGCCAGCAGCTTAGGCGTCAATGCCGGGGCTTTCTTT.

This sequence joins TRBV28 and TRBJ1-5, with D unresolved. CDR1 and CDR2 from the germline V gene are MDHEN and SYDVKM. CDR3 length: 16 amino acids. Trimming took 3 bases from V and 0 from J, leaving 12 bases between them. This chain's CDR3 is CASSFQQANSNQPQHF. CDR3 coding DNA: TGTGCCAGCAGTTTTCAGCAGGCGAATAGCAATCAGCCCCAGCATTTT.